The 28 T cell receptor beta chains given below trace back to one sample, sequenced in a study of blood T cell repertoires in COVID-19. TCRdb's table, derived via immunoSEQ multiplex PCR, lists solely in-frame clones and lacks some. The data show some 180,000 clones, with 65% to 85% seen just once and less than 20% held by the top ten. The sequenced sample consisted of peripheral blood. These receptors all come from a woman aged 65 to 85 who had recovered from COVID-19.

V gene TRBV29-1 combines with J gene TRBJ2-5; tentative D call: TRBD2 (5 bases). There are 12 residues in the CDR3. Germline-derived CDR1 and CDR2 are SQVTM and ANQGSEA. V lost 2 bases and J 3 bases, leaving 7 bases between the germline ends. CDR3: CSVEKEEETQYF. The CDR3 region has the DNA TGCAGCGTTGAAAAGGAGGAAGAGACCCAGTACTTC.

The chain has TRBV27 and TRBJ2-7, with D possibly matching TRBD2 (5 bases). Germline values: CDR1 MNHEY, CDR2 SMNVEV (reference sequence). The CDR3 sequence is 15 residues long. V lost 1 base to trimming and J lost 7 bases, with 17 bases between them. CDR3 residues: CASSLWELRELEQYF. CDR3 in DNA: TGTGCCAGCAGTTTATGGGAGCTTAGGGAGTTGGAGCAGTACTTC.

The V call is TRBV6-2 or TRBV6-3, the J call TRBJ2-5; a weak D match, TRBD1 (6 bases). This CDR3 is built from 15 residues. Trimming took 4 bases from V and 2 from J, leaving 14 bases between them. The germline gives CDR1 MNHEY, CDR2 SVGEGT. CDR3 coding DNA: TGTGCCAGCAGTTTCAGGGCAGGGGTGCAAGAGACCCAGTACTTC. This codes for CASSFRAGVQETQYF.

The V gene is TRBV9, the J gene TRBJ2-5; 10 nucleotides agree with TRBD1. CDR3 length equals 14 residues. The V and J ends lost 6 bases and 4 bases, in that order; junction bases with no gene match: 6. Germline values: CDR1 SGDLS, CDR2 YYNGEE. The CDR3 DNA reads as TGTGCCAGCAACCCGACAGGGGGCGGAGAGACCCAGTACTTC. Translated: CASNPTGGGETQYF.

The chain couples TRBV5-4 to TRBJ1-4; D ambiguous. The germline gives CDR1 SGHNT, CDR2 YYREEE (reference sequence). The CDR3 length is 13 residues. The V end was cut by 4 bases, the J end by 7 bases, with 11 bases between. DNA for the CDR3: TGTGCCAGCAGCCCGGGGTTCCCTGAAAAACTGTTTTTT. Translation gives CASSPGFPEKLFF.

The chain is built from TRBV7-9 and TRBJ1-1; D unclear. V lost 3 bases to trimming and J lost 8 bases, with 13 bases between them. Germline CDR1 and CDR2: SEHNR and FQNEAQ (reference sequence). This CDR3 is built from 13 residues. In nucleotides, the CDR3 is TGTGCCAGCAGCTTTCTCGGGGAGGCCGAAGCTTTCTTT. It yields the protein CASSFLGEAEAFF.

This clone was detected only a few times. J is TRBJ2-3 and V is TRBV6-5; tentative D call: TRBD1 (5 bases). The CDR3 totals 16 residues. CDR1 is MNHEY, CDR2 SVGAGI, per germline. Trimming shortened V by 0 bases and J by 1 base, and 11 bases separated the two germline ends. CDR3 loop: CASSYSGQGGTDTQYF. In DNA, the CDR3 is TGTGCCAGCAGTTACTCTGGGCAGGGTGGCACAGATACGCAGTATTTT.

The chain recombines TRBV7-8 with TRBJ2-7, with 8 bases identical to TRBD2. Germline CDR1 SGHVS, CDR2 FQNEAQ. J gave up 2 bases and V 5 bases, and 14 bases lay outside the gene matches. This CDR3 region has 17 residues. The CDR3 region is CASSDPPGGKPPYEQYF. Written as DNA, the CDR3 is TGTGCCAGCAGCGACCCCCCGGGGGGGAAGCCTCCCTACGAGCAGTACTTC.

The V gene is TRBV27, the J gene TRBJ2-5; 9 bases match TRBD1. The V segment lost 4 bases and the J segment 3 bases; nucleotides outside the gene matches: 3. Germline V CDR1 and CDR2: MNHEY, SMNVEV (reference sequence). The CDR3 runs 14 residues. The CDR3 region has the DNA TGTGCCAGCAGTTCCCGACAGGGGGAAGAGACCCAGTACTTC. It specifies CASSSRQGEETQYF.

This chain connects TRBV6-5 to TRBJ1-1; D gene unclear. V was clipped by 5 bases and J by 1 base, with 11 bases between them. CDR1 is MNHEY and CDR2 is SVGAGI in the germline V gene. CDR3 length equals 14 residues. CDR3 sequence reads: CASSTLGRNTEAFF. CDR3 nucleotide sequence: TGTGCCAGCAGTACCCTCGGGAGGAACACTGAAGCTTTCTTT.

The V and J genes are TRBV6-5 and TRBJ1-1, with D possibly being TRBD1 (6 bases). Looked up from germline, CDR1 is MNHEY and CDR2 is SVGAGI. This CDR3 region has 14 residues. Trimming cost V 6 bases and J 2 bases, with 13 bases left between them. The DNA of the CDR3 is TGTGCCAGCAGAAGGGAGGGGGAAAACACTGAAGCTTTCTTT. It codes for CASRREGENTEAFF.

V and J are TRBV20-1 and TRBJ2-5; 8 bases are shared with TRBD2. Germline V CDR1 and CDR2: DFQATT, SNEGSKA (reference sequence). The CDR3 is 14 amino acids. J gave up 5 bases and V 3 bases, and 8 bases lay outside the gene matches. CDR3 sequence (DNA): TGCAGTGCTAGTGACCGGGGGGGCCGTGAGACCCAGTACTTC. This gives the protein CSASDRGGRETQYF.

This clone appeared once. The rearrangement joins TRBV18 to TRBJ1-5; TRBD1 aligns across 7 bases. Germline lookup yields CDR1 KGHSH and CDR2 LQKENI. The CDR3 runs 13 residues. V was pared by 6 bases and J by 4 bases, with 3 bases of the junction left unmatched. The CDR3 loop reads CASSLDRNQPQHF. In DNA form, the CDR3 reads TGTGCCAGCTCCCTGGACAGGAATCAGCCCCAGCATTTT. Using reference TRBV18 and TRBJ1-5 for the parts outside the CDR3, the full variable domain is NAGVMQNPRHLVRRRGQEARLRCSPMKGHSHVYWYRQLPEEGLKFMVYLQKENIIDESGMPKERFSAEFPKEGPSILRIQQVVRGDSAAYFCASSLDRNQPQHFGDGTRLSIL.

The V and J genes are TRBV4-1 and TRBJ2-3; the match to TRBD2 covers 7 bases. CDR1 MGHRA and CDR2 YSYEKL come from the germline V gene. The V gene end was trimmed by 4 bases and the J gene end by 0 bases; junction bases not matched to a gene: 1. CDR3 length equals 14 residues. DNA for the CDR3: TGCGCCAGCAGCCTAGCGGGCAGCACAGATACGCAGTATTTT. Translated, it gives CASSLAGSTDTQYF.

The chain uses TRBV5-1 and TRBJ1-1; D is ambiguous. Germline V gives CDR1 SGHRS, CDR2 YFSETQ. Trimming removed 0 bases from V and 2 bases from J, with 8 bases in between. CDR3 length: 14 residues. The CDR3 region is CASSLVSKNTEAFF. The CDR3 region has the DNA TGCGCCAGCAGCTTGGTGAGCAAAAACACTGAAGCTTTCTTT.

This chain joins TRBV5-8 and TRBJ2-3; 7 bases align to TRBD1. The V gene's germline CDR1 is SGHTS and CDR2 YDEGEE. This CDR3 is built from 17 residues. V dropped 0 bases and J dropped 4; count of bases not matched to a gene: 11. The CDR3 nucleotides are TGTGCCAGCAGCTTGGAAGGGGGCTACGCCGGGGCAGATACGCAGTATTTT. Its translation is CASSLEGGYAGADTQYF.

The V gene is TRBV2, the J gene TRBJ2-3; 9 bases fit TRBD1. The CDR3 has 17 residues. The V and J ends lost 6 bases and 1 base, in that order; junction bases with no gene match: 11. Germline V lookup: CDR1 SNHLY, CDR2 FYNNEI. The CDR3 region has the DNA TGTGCCAGCAGGGCCGGGACAGGGCGGGGGCGCACAGATACGCAGTATTTT. This translates into CASRAGTGRGRTDTQYF.

The chain is built from TRBV4-3 and TRBJ2-6; possibly TRBD1 for D (5 bases). CDR1 and CDR2 (germline): LGHNA, YSLEER. This CDR3 is built from 17 residues. V lost 4 bases to trimming and J lost 0 bases, with 13 bases between them. The CDR3 DNA follows: TGCGCCAGCAGCCGGACATCTACGAACTCTGGGGCCAACGTCCTGACTTTC. It codes for CASSRTSTNSGANVLTF.

This rearrangement joins TRBV4-2 to TRBJ1-4, with 12 bases lining up with TRBD1. Looked up from germline, CDR1 is LGHNA and CDR2 is YNFKEQ. The CDR3 has 16 amino acids. J lost 8 bases, V lost 6 bases, and 10 bases had no gene match. The CDR3 protein is CASRRGTGGRGEKLFF. The CDR3 DNA follows: TGTGCCAGCAGACGAGGGACAGGGGGCCGGGGGGAAAAACTGTTTTTT.

The chain has TRBV14 and TRBJ2-7, with 8 bases identical to TRBD2. Germline V CDR1 and CDR2: SGHDN, FVKESK. V lost 5 bases, J lost 1 base, and 7 bases stayed unmatched. The CDR3 spans 15 residues. The CDR3 bases are TGTGCCAGCAGCTCACTAGCGGACGCTTCCTACGAGCAGTACTTC. Translation: CASSSLADASYEQYF.

The chain combines TRBV5-5 with TRBJ2-7, with D maybe TRBD1 (6 bases). V lost 4 bases and J 6 bases, leaving 17 bases between the germline ends. The V gene's germline CDR1 is SGHKS and CDR2 YYEKEE (reference sequence). The CDR3 is 14 amino acids. The DNA of the CDR3 is TGTGCCAGCAGCCCCCCACAGGGCTCTACCGAGCAGTACTTC. Translated, it gives CASSPPQGSTEQYF.

The chain recombines TRBV3-1 (or the pseudogene TRBV3-2) with TRBJ1-1; weak D call: TRBD1 (5 bases). CDR1 and CDR2 (germline): LGHDT, YNNKEL (reference sequence). There are 12 residues in the CDR3. Trimming shortened V by 10 bases and J by 10 bases, and 19 bases separated the two germline ends. This chain's CDR3 is CATAPGAGGAFF. The CDR3 DNA reads TGTGCCACCGCACCGGGAGCCGGGGGAGCTTTCTTT.

The chain uses TRBV6-8 and TRBJ1-3; 8 bases line up with TRBD1. The germline V gene has CDR1 MNHGY and CDR2 SAAAGT. After removal of 2 bases from V and 0 bases from J, the junction contained 6 bases not matched to a gene. The CDR3 loop spans 17 amino acids. CDR3 in DNA: TGTGCCAGCAGTTACAAAGGGACAGGCAACTCTGGAAACACCATATATTTT. This codes for CASSYKGTGNSGNTIYF.

The genes are TRBV25-1 and TRBJ1-1; D gene unclear. CDR3 size: 15 residues. CDR1 is MGHDK, CDR2 SYGVNS, per germline. V dropped 2 bases and J dropped 4 bases, with 14 bases sitting between them. The CDR3 DNA reads TGTGCCAGCAGTGAAGTGAGCGATGGGAGCACTGAAGCTTTCTTT. Encoded protein: CASSEVSDGSTEAFF. The variable domain in full, with the rest retrieved from reference TRBV25-1 and TRBJ1-1, is EADIYQTPRYLVIGTGKKITLECSQTMGHDKMYWYQQDPGMELHLIHYSYGVNSTEKGDLSSESTVSRIRTEHFPLTLESARPSHTSQYLCASSEVSDGSTEAFFGQGTRLTVV.

Concerning this clone: Other DNA sequences in this specimen translate into the identical CDR3. V is TRBV30 and J is TRBJ1-1; a weak D match, TRBD1 (6 bases). Trimming removed 0 bases at V and 1 base at J, with 6 bases between. The germline V gene has CDR1 GTSNPN and CDR2 SVGIG (reference sequence). The CDR3 runs 13 residues. The CDR3 DNA sequence: TGTGCCTGGAGTGTAGGGGGGAACACTGAAGCTTTCTTT. Translated, it gives CAWSVGGNTEAFF.

The chain is built from TRBV10-3 and TRBJ2-4; a possible D gene is TRBD1 (6 bases). The V gene's germline CDR1 is ENHRY and CDR2 SYGVKD. The CDR3 runs to 15 residues. V lost 6 bases, J lost 0 bases, and 12 bases lay in between. CDR3 protein: CAISSGHEAKNIQYF. The DNA for the CDR3 is TGTGCCATCAGCTCGGGACACGAAGCCAAAAACATTCAGTACTTC.

This chain connects TRBV9 to TRBJ2-5, with 10 bases that match TRBD2. Per the germline V gene, CDR1 is SGDLS and CDR2 is YYNGEE. CDR3 size: 19 residues. V was clipped by 0 bases and J by 2 bases; unmatched bases: 13. CDR3 amino acids: CASSVGRAAGGLRQETQYF. CDR3 bases: TGTGCCAGCAGCGTAGGTCGTGCAGCGGGAGGGCTCCGGCAAGAGACCCAGTACTTC. The complete variable domain, with remaining parts taken from reference TRBV9 and TRBJ2-5, reads DSGVTQTPKHLITATGQRVTLRCSPRSGDLSVYWYQQSLDQGLQFLIQYYNGEERAKGNILERFSAQQFPDLHSELNLSSLELGDSALYFCASSVGRAAGGLRQETQYFGPGTRLLVL.

DNA for the CDR3: TGTGCCAGCAGCCAAGCCGGACAGGGAAGGTACGAGCAGTACTTC. Amino acids: CASSQAGQGRYEQYF. The V call is TRBV4-2, the J call TRBJ2-7; 8 bases are shared with TRBD1. Germline CDR1 reads LGHNA; CDR2 reads YNFKEQ. Losses at the gene ends were 1 base for V and 4 bases for J; bases not matched to a gene: 6. The CDR3 runs to 15 residues.